Following are 8 T cell receptor beta chains from one sample sequenced in a study of T cells after posttransplantation cyclophosphamide. Profiling relied on immunoSEQ multiplex PCR, and the TCRdb table lists in-frame clones only, not all of them. There are about 3,200 clones in the sample, none observed a single time. Busulfan-fludarabine conditioning, marrow transplant, and cyclophosphamide on days +3 and +4 were administered. Sequenced material: PBMCs, taken after allogeneic stem cell transplant with posttransplant cyclophosphamide. These receptors originate from a female patient in her 60s who received an allogeneic stem cell transplant from a related donor and was CMV-positive. Some T cells could come from the graft donor.

This clone came up many times. The chain has TRBV12-3 or TRBV12-4 and TRBJ1-3, with 9 bases that match TRBD1. The length of the CDR3 is 15 residues. The ends lost 6 bases at V and 4 bases at J; junction bases unmatched: 7. This CDR3 is CASSGDRVAGNTIYF. DNA of the CDR3: TGTGCCAGCAGCGGGGACAGGGTCGCGGGAAACACCATATATTTT.

This clone has a count of ten or more. This chain joins TRBV4-1 and TRBJ1-1; weak D call: TRBD1 (6 bases). Germline V gene sequence: CDR1 MGHRA, CDR2 YSYEKL. This CDR3 is 16 amino acids long. V was cut by 3 bases and J by 4 bases, with 18 bases left in between. This CDR3 is CASSQLAGTLSTEAFF. CDR3 nucleotides: TGCGCCAGCAGCCAGCTTGCCGGGACATTAAGCACTGAAGCTTTCTTT.

The V call is TRBV18, the J call TRBJ2-7; 10 bases are a match to TRBD2. V lost 3 bases to trimming and J lost 2 bases; unmatched junction nucleotides: 7. There are 16 residues in the CDR3. CDR1 and CDR2 (germline): KGHSH, LQKENI. CDR3 coding DNA: TGTGCCAGCTCACCTCTAGCGGGAGCTAGAACCTACGAGCAGTACTTC. It is translated as CASSPLAGARTYEQYF.

This clone was found many times. The rearrangement joins TRBV27 to TRBJ2-7; D may be TRBD1 (6 bases). The CDR3 is 14 residues long. Germline CDR1 MNHEY, CDR2 SMNVEV (reference sequence). Trimming took off 5 bases at V and 6 bases at J, with 17 bases between the two ends. The CDR3 sequence: CASSPHPQGSEQYF. The CDR3 DNA is TGTGCCAGCAGTCCCCACCCCCAGGGGAGCGAGCAGTACTTC.

This clone was found many times. DNA for the CDR3: TGTGCCAGCAGCACCTTGGACAGGGGGCCCTACGAGCAGTACTTC. It encodes CASSTLDRGPYEQYF. The V gene is TRBV7-3, the J gene TRBJ2-7; 11 nucleotides align to TRBD1. After removal of 5 bases from V and 2 bases from J, the junction contained 5 bases not matched to a gene. The CDR3 is made up of 15 amino acids. Germline V gene lookup returns CDR1 SGHTA and CDR2 FQGTGA.

This clone was recorded many times. The chain links TRBV30 to TRBJ2-7; 8 bases align to TRBD1. The germline V gene encodes CDR1 GTSNPN and CDR2 SVGIG (reference sequence). V lost 5 bases to trimming and J lost 2 bases; unmatched junction nucleotides: 5. This CDR3 is built from 13 residues. CDR3 DNA sequence: TGTGCCTGGGGAAGGGACAGGCCCTACGAGCAGTACTTC. As protein: CAWGRDRPYEQYF. The whole variable domain, filled in from reference TRBV30 and TRBJ2-7, reads SQTIHQWPATLVQPVGSPLSLECTVEGTSNPNLYWYRQAAGRGLQLLFYSVGIGQISSEVPQNLSASRPQDRQFILSSKKLLLSDSGFYLCAWGRDRPYEQYFGPGTRLTVT.

This clone was recorded many times. The chain carries TRBV30 and TRBJ2-6; D ambiguous. Per germline, CDR1 GTSNPN and CDR2 SVGIG (reference sequence). This CDR3 region has 13 residues. With 4 bases removed from V and 1 base from J, the gap between germline ends came to 5 bases. The chain's CDR3 is CAWTVSGANVLTF. DNA of the CDR3: TGTGCCTGGACAGTATCTGGGGCCAACGTCCTGACTTTC.

This clone was found many times. The chain has TRBV7-2 and TRBJ1-1, with 8 bases fitting TRBD1. Germline trimming cut 3 bases from V and 3 bases from J; bases unmatched to any gene: 6. The length of the CDR3 is 15 residues. Germline V gene lookup returns CDR1 SGHTA and CDR2 FQGNSA. In DNA, the CDR3 is TGTGCCAGCAGCTTTTCTGGACAGGGCTACACTGAAGCTTTCTTT. Translating it yields CASSFSGQGYTEAFF.